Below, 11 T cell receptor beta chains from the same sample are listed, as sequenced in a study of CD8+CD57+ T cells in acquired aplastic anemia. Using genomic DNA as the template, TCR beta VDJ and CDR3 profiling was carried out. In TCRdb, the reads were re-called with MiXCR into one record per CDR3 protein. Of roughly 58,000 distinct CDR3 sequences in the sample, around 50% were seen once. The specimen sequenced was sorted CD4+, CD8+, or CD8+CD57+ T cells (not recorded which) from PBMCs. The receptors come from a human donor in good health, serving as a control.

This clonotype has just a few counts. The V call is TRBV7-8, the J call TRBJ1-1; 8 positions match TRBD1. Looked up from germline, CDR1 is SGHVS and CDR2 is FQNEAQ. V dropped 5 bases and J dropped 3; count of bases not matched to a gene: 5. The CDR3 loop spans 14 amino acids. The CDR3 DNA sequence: TGTGCCAGCAGCGAGGGACAGGAGTACACTGAAGCTTTCTTT. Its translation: CASSEGQEYTEAFF. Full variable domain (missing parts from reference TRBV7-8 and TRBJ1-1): GAGVSQSPRYKVAKRGQDVALRCDPISGHVSLFWYQQALGQGPEFLTYFQNEAQLDKSGLPSDRFFAERPEGSVSTLKIQRTQQEDSAVYLCASSEGQEYTEAFFGQGTRLTVV.

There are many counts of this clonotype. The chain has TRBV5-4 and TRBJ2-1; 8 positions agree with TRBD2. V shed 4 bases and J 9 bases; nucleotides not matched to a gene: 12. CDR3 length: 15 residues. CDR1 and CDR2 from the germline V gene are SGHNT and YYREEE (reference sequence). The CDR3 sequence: CASSVGGIAGSEQFF. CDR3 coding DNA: TGTGCCAGCAGCGTGGGGGGGATAGCGGGAAGTGAGCAGTTCTTC.

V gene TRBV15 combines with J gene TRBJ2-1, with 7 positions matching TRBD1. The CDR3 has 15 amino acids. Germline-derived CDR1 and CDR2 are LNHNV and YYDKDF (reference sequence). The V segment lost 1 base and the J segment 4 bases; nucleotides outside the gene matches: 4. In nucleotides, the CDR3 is TGTGCCACCAGCAGAGGCCGGGACAGATACAATGAGCAGTTCTTC. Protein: CATSRGRDRYNEQFF.

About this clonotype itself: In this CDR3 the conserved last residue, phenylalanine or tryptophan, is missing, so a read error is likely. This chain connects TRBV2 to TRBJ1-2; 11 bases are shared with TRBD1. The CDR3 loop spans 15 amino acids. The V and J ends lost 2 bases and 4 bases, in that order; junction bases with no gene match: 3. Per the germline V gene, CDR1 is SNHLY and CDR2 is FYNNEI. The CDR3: CASSEWTGGPYGYTS. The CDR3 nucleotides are TGTGCCAGCAGTGAATGGACAGGGGGCCCCTATGGCTACACCTCC.

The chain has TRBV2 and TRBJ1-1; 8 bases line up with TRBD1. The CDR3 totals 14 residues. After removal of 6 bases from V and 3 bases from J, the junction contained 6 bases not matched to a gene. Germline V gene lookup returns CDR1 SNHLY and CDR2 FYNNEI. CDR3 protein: CASRGDRLDTEAFF. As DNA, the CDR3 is TGTGCCAGCAGGGGGGACAGGTTGGACACTGAAGCTTTCTTT.

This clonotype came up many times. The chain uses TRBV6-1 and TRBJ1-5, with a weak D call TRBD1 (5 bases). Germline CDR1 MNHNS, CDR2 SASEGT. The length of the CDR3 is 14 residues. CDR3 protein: CAIQGENSNQPQHF. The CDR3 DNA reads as TGTGCTATTCAAGGGGAGAATAGCAATCAGCCCCAGCATTTT.

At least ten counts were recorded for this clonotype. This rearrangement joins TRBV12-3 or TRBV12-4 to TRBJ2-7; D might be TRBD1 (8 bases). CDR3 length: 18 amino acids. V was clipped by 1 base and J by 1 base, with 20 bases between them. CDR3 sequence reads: CASSLGDRGQGGSYEQYF. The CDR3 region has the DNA TGTGCCAGCAGTTTAGGCGACAGGGGCCAGGGGGGGTCCTACGAGCAGTACTTC.

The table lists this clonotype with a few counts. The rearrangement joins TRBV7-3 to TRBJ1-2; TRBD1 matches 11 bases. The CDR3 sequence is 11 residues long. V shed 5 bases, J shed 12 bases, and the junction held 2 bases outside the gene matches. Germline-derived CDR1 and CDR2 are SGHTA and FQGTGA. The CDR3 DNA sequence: TGTGCCAGCAGCCGGACAGGGGGCGACACCTTC. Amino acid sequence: CASSRTGGDTF.

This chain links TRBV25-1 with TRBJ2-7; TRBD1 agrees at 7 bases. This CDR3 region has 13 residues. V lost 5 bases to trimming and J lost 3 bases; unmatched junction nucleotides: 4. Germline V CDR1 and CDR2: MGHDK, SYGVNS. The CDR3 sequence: CASSPRQGYEQYF. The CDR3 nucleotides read TGTGCCAGCAGTCCCAGACAGGGCTACGAGCAGTACTTC.

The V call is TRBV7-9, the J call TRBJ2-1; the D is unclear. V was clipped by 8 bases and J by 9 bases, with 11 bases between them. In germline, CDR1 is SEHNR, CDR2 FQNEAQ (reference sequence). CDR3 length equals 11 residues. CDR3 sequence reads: CASQRVLEQFF. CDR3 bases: TGTGCCAGCCAAAGGGTGCTTGAGCAGTTCTTC.

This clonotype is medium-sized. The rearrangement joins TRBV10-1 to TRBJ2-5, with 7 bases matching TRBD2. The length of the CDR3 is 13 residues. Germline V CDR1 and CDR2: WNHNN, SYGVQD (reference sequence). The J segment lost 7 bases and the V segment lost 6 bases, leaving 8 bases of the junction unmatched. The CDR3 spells CASRAGADATQYF. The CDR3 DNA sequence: TGCGCCAGCAGGGCGGGAGCCGACGCGACCCAGTACTTC.